This T cell receptor beta chain was recorded in a study of blood T cell repertoires in COVID-19. Per the original data handling: It was from reference gene primer amplification that nucleated cell counts were estimated. Profiling relied on immunoSEQ multiplex PCR, and the TCRdb table lists in-frame clones only, not all of them. That table is the source of V, J and clone size, and D and trimming were worked out from the DNA. The repertoire holds about 230,000 clones, with 80% to 85% as singletons. Germline V gene lookup returns CDR1 SGHRS and CDR2 YFSETQ. This CDR3 has 13 residues. V shed 2 bases, J shed 5 bases, and the junction held 2 bases outside the gene matches.

The rearrangement uses TRBV5-1 and TRBJ2-7; 9 bases agree with TRBD1. Source material: peripheral blood. The receptor was isolated from a man aged 50 to 60 with active or convalescent COVID-19. CDR3 region: CASSLTGGDEQYF. The CDR3 coding sequence is TGCGCCAGCAGCTTAACAGGGGGCGACGAGCAGTACTTC.